These 27 T cell receptor beta chains originate from one sample sequenced in a study of blood T cell repertoires in COVID-19. Only in-frame clones appear in the TCRdb table, and some are missing; sequencing was by immunoSEQ multiplex PCR. The repertoire holds more than 150,000 clones, with about nine tenths as singletons. Sequencing was performed on peripheral blood. These receptor sequences come from a woman aged 70-85 years with acute or convalescent COVID-19.

The CDR3 bases are TGTGCCAGCAGCTCAGTTACAGGGAGCACTGAAGCTTTCTTT. Its translation: CASSSVTGSTEAFF. J is TRBJ1-1 and V is TRBV7-2, with D perhaps TRBD1 (6 bases). The CDR3 runs to 14 residues. The ends were cut back, 4 bases at V and 4 bases at J, with 13 bases in the middle. Germline assignment: CDR1 SGHTA and CDR2 FQGNSA.

In this sample, this clone turned up once. This chain links TRBV2 with TRBJ1-1; TRBD1 matches 8 bases. Germline V gene data show CDR1 as SNHLY and CDR2 as FYNNEI. Trimming at V came to 8 bases and at J to 11 bases, leaving 13 bases not matched to a gene. The CDR3 contains 13 residues. CDR3 nucleotides: TGTGCCAGCCTTAAGGACAGGGACGGGTTTGCTTTCTTT. It specifies CASLKDRDGFAFF.

The chain uses TRBV4-3 and TRBJ2-3; 10 bases are shared with TRBD2. Losses at the gene ends were 1 base for V and 1 base for J; bases not matched to a gene: 2. This CDR3 is 16 amino acids long. From germline, CDR1 is LGHNA and CDR2 YSLEER. The CDR3 sequence is CASSQVLAGGTDTQYF. The CDR3, as DNA: TGCGCCAGCAGCCAAGTGCTAGCGGGGGGCACAGATACGCAGTATTTT.

The gene calls are TRBV19 and TRBJ1-1, with D perhaps matching TRBD1 (5 bases). The germline V and J ends were trimmed by 5 bases and 5 bases, with 18 bases remaining between them. CDR3 length equals 15 residues. Germline lookup yields CDR1 LNHDA and CDR2 SQIVND (reference sequence). Written as DNA, the CDR3 is TGTGCCAGTAGTGAAAATCCAGGGTTGGGGACTGAAGCTTTCTTT. Translation gives CASSENPGLGTEAFF.

J is TRBJ2-5 and V is TRBV30; 7 nucleotides line up with TRBD2. The trim removed 4 bases at V and 2 bases at J, leaving 7 bases unmatched. The V gene's germline CDR1 is GTSNPN and CDR2 SVGIG (reference sequence). CDR3 length: 14 residues. The CDR3 reads CAWTVGGQQETQYF. In DNA, the CDR3 is TGTGCCTGGACGGTGGGAGGGCAGCAAGAGACCCAGTACTTC.

The chain employs TRBV19 and TRBJ2-3; the D gene is possibly TRBD2 (5 bases). Germline-derived CDR1 and CDR2 are LNHDA and SQIVND (reference sequence). V lost 3 bases and J 7 bases, leaving 17 bases between the germline ends. The CDR3 covers 15 residues. The CDR3 sequence: CASSIISDYRYTQYF. CDR3 in DNA: TGTGCCAGTAGTATTATTTCCGACTACCGCTATACGCAGTATTTT. Full variable domain (remainder filled in from reference TRBV19 and TRBJ2-3): DGGITQSPKYLFRKEGQNVTLSCEQNLNHDAMYWYRQDPGQGLRLIYYSQIVNDFQKGDIAEGYSVSREKKESFPLTVTSAQKNPTAFYLCASSIISDYRYTQYFGPGTRLTVL.

This clone was recorded only once. The chain uses TRBV2 and TRBJ2-2; D is uncertain. V lost 4 bases and J 4 bases, leaving 13 bases between the germline ends. This CDR3 has 15 residues. Germline assignment: CDR1 SNHLY and CDR2 FYNNEI. CDR3 loop: CASSVFQVITGELFF. DNA of the CDR3: TGTGCCAGCAGTGTATTCCAGGTTATCACCGGGGAGCTGTTTTTT.

V usage is TRBV12-3 or TRBV12-4 and J usage is TRBJ1-2, with unresolved D. The CDR3 is 12 amino acids. V shed 6 bases and J shed 4 bases, with 9 bases lying between them. The CDR3 protein is CASSFAGYGYTF. The CDR3 DNA reads TGTGCCAGCAGCTTCGCGGGCTATGGCTACACCTTC.

The CDR3 coding sequence is TGTGCCATCAGTGGTGCGGACGAGCAGTACTTC. Protein: CAISGADEQYF. The chain employs TRBV10-3 and TRBJ2-7; D is unclear. Germline CDR1 reads ENHRY; CDR2 reads SYGVKD. The germline V and J ends were trimmed by 4 bases and 5 bases, with 6 bases remaining between them. The CDR3 is 11 residues long.

The chain joins TRBV7-9 to TRBJ2-1, with TRBD2 matching over 8 bases. Germline CDR1 reads SEHNR; CDR2 reads FQNEAQ (reference sequence). V trimming: 5 bases; J trimming: 3 bases; junction bases outside the gene matches: 9. This CDR3 has 16 amino acids. CDR3 bases: TGTGCCAGCAGCGCGGGCGGGGGGCGAGTCTACAATGAGCAGTTCTTC. Protein product: CASSAGGGRVYNEQFF.

The V call is TRBV15, the J call TRBJ1-3; 8 bases are shared with TRBD1. The J segment lost 0 bases and the V segment lost 9 bases, leaving 10 bases of the junction unmatched. CDR1 and CDR2 from the germline V gene are LNHNV and YYDKDF (reference sequence). The CDR3 consists of 16 residues. CDR3 in amino acids: CATGQGLVGSGNTIYF. Here the CDR3 DNA reads TGTGCCACTGGACAGGGTTTGGTTGGCTCTGGAAACACCATATATTTT.

This chain connects TRBV4-2 to TRBJ2-2; weak D call: TRBD1 (5 bases). The CDR3 totals 13 residues. Trimming pared 5 bases from V and 4 bases from J, leaving 8 bases between. In germline, CDR1 is LGHNA, CDR2 YNFKEQ. CDR3 DNA: TGTGCCAGCAGCTCCACAGGCACCGGGGAGCTGTTTTTT. Translated, it gives CASSSTGTGELFF.

The rearrangement uses TRBV3-1 (or the pseudogene TRBV3-2) and TRBJ1-1; a possible D gene is TRBD1 (5 bases). This CDR3 region has 15 residues. Germline-derived CDR1 and CDR2 are LGHDT and YNNKEL (reference sequence). V lost 3 bases, J lost 5 bases, and 16 bases lay in between. CDR3 sequence reads: CASSQWSGAVTEAFF. In DNA form, the CDR3 reads TGTGCCAGCAGCCAGTGGAGCGGGGCGGTAACTGAAGCTTTCTTT.

The rearrangement uses TRBV6-1 and TRBJ1-5, with 8 bases identical to TRBD1. Germline-derived CDR1 and CDR2 are MNHNS and SASEGT. The CDR3 is made up of 15 amino acids. V lost 5 bases, J lost 0 bases, and 3 bases stayed unmatched. As DNA, the CDR3 is TGTGCCAGCAGTTGGGGACAGGTTAGCAATCAGCCCCAGCATTTT. This encodes CASSWGQVSNQPQHF.

V is TRBV19 and J is TRBJ1-1, with D possibly being TRBD1 (6 bases). The CDR3 length is 16 residues. V gave up 7 bases and J gave up 0 bases, with 18 bases separating them. Germline V CDR1 and CDR2: LNHDA, SQIVND (reference sequence). The CDR3 loop is CASTRGAGAVNTEAFF. For the CDR3, the DNA is TGTGCCAGTACCCGGGGGGCAGGGGCGGTGAACACTGAAGCTTTCTTT. The full variable domain, with the rest looked up from reference TRBV19 and TRBJ1-1, is DGGITQSPKYLFRKEGQNVTLSCEQNLNHDAMYWYRQDPGQGLRLIYYSQIVNDFQKGDIAEGYSVSREKKESFPLTVTSAQKNPTAFYLCASTRGAGAVNTEAFFGQGTRLTVV.

V and J are TRBV27 and TRBJ1-2, with TRBD1 identical over 12 bases. The CDR3 is 15 amino acids. The V segment lost 0 bases and the J segment 8 bases; nucleotides outside the gene matches: 4. Germline CDR1 is MNHEY and CDR2 is SMNVEV (reference sequence). CDR3 sequence reads: CASSLSAGQGAGYTF. In DNA form, the CDR3 reads TGTGCCAGCAGTTTATCGGCGGGACAGGGGGCAGGCTACACCTTC.

V is TRBV5-1 and J is TRBJ2-7, with TRBD1 identical over 8 bases. CDR3 length: 16 residues. Germline CDR1 and CDR2: SGHRS and YFSETQ. With V trimmed by 2 bases and J by 0 bases, 7 bases remained unmatched. CDR3 loop: CASSLNYDRGSYEQYF. The CDR3 nucleotides are TGCGCCAGCAGCTTAAATTATGACAGGGGCTCCTACGAGCAGTACTTC.

The rearrangement uses TRBV11-2 and TRBJ2-1; D possibly corresponds to TRBD2 (6 bases). Looked up from germline, CDR1 is SGHAT and CDR2 is FQNNGV. Trimming pared 6 bases from V and 10 bases from J, leaving 16 bases between. This CDR3 spans 13 amino acids. The CDR3 nucleotides read TGTGCCAGCAGTTGGGTAGCGGCTGTCGAGCAGTTCTTC. Its protein is CASSWVAAVEQFF.

The chain combines TRBV27 with TRBJ1-5; 8 positions match TRBD1. This CDR3 is built from 17 residues. J lost 2 bases, V lost 5 bases, and 11 bases had no gene match. Germline CDR1 reads MNHEY; CDR2 reads SMNVEV (reference sequence). DNA of the CDR3: TGTGCCAGCAGTCCCAGGACAGGGAGAGGGGGCAATCAGCCCCAGCATTTT. Amino acids: CASSPRTGRGGNQPQHF.

The rearrangement joins TRBV4-2 to TRBJ1-3; D is possibly TRBD1 (6 bases). Trimming stripped 0 bases from V and 6 bases from J, with 15 bases between. The germline CDR1 and CDR2 sequences are LGHNA and YNFKEQ. This CDR3 contains 16 residues. CDR3 sequence: CASSQDSGQKVNTIYF. The CDR3 bases are TGTGCCAGCAGCCAAGATTCCGGACAGAAGGTAAACACCATATATTTT.

The count of this clone is one. This chain links TRBV7-8 with TRBJ2-7; weak D call: TRBD2 (6 bases). Germline CDR1 and CDR2: SGHVS and FQNEAQ. V was trimmed by 2 bases and J by 5 bases, leaving 13 bases between them. The CDR3 loop spans 14 amino acids. Here the CDR3 reads CASSLSGTFNEQYF. The CDR3 DNA is TGTGCCAGCAGCTTATCCGGGACTTTCAACGAGCAGTACTTC.

Of note for this clone: The junction differs from germline at one of its ends, possibly a read error. The chain employs TRBV6-2 or TRBV6-3 and TRBJ1-1; 12 positions agree with TRBD1. The CDR3 is 15 amino acids. Germline-derived CDR1 and CDR2 are MNHEY and SVGEGT. The CDR3 protein is CASSYYPWDRGPSSF. The CDR3 region has the DNA TGTGCCAGCAGTTACTATCCTTGGGACAGGGGGCCAAGCTCCTTT.

V usage is TRBV30 and J usage is TRBJ1-1, with D perhaps TRBD1 (6 bases). The CDR3 sequence is 12 residues long. Germline CDR1 reads GTSNPN; CDR2 reads SVGIG (reference sequence). V was pared by 5 bases and J by 1 base, with 8 bases between. Written as DNA, the CDR3 is TGTGCCTGGTTGACAGGGAACACTGAAGCTTTCTTT. Its protein is CAWLTGNTEAFF. The full variable domain, rest sourced from reference TRBV30 and TRBJ1-1, is SQTIHQWPATLVQPVGSPLSLECTVEGTSNPNLYWYRQAAGRGLQLLFYSVGIGQISSEVPQNLSASRPQDRQFILSSKKLLLSDSGFYLCAWLTGNTEAFFGQGTRLTVV.

The J gene is TRBJ1-5, the V gene TRBV19; D possibly corresponds to TRBD1 (5 bases). Germline CDR1 and CDR2: LNHDA and SQIVND (reference sequence). This CDR3 comprises 15 residues. Trimming stripped 5 bases from V and 4 bases from J, with 15 bases between. The DNA for the CDR3 is TGTGCCAGTAGTCCCCGGGGGAGGGCTAATCAGCCCCAGCATTTT. Translating it yields CASSPRGRANQPQHF.

The chain has TRBV19 and TRBJ2-3, with TRBD2 identical over 7 bases. Germline CDR1 and CDR2: LNHDA and SQIVND (reference sequence). The junction had 4 bases not matched to a gene; V was cut back by 4 bases and J by 0 bases. The CDR3 is made up of 15 amino acids. The CDR3 here is CASSKSGTSTDTQYF. Written as DNA, the CDR3 is TGTGCCAGTAGTAAAAGCGGGACCAGCACAGATACGCAGTATTTT.

The chain uses TRBV28 and TRBJ2-7; 13 bases are a match to TRBD2. CDR1 and CDR2 from the germline V gene are MDHEN and SYDVKM. This CDR3 has 16 residues. Unmatched junction bases numbered 4, after V lost 2 bases and J lost 3 bases. CDR3 loop: CASSLAGTSGIYEQYF. The CDR3 region has the DNA TGTGCCAGCAGTTTAGCCGGGACTAGCGGGATCTACGAGCAGTACTTC.

This sequence joins TRBV9 and TRBJ1-3; a possible D gene is TRBD1 (6 bases). V was shortened by 0 bases and J by 0 bases, with 10 bases between the two germline ends. Germline CDR1 SGDLS, CDR2 YYNGEE. The CDR3 has 16 residues. As DNA, the CDR3 is TGTGCCAGCAGCGTAGAGGGGACACTCTCTGGAAACACCATATATTTT. Its protein is CASSVEGTLSGNTIYF.